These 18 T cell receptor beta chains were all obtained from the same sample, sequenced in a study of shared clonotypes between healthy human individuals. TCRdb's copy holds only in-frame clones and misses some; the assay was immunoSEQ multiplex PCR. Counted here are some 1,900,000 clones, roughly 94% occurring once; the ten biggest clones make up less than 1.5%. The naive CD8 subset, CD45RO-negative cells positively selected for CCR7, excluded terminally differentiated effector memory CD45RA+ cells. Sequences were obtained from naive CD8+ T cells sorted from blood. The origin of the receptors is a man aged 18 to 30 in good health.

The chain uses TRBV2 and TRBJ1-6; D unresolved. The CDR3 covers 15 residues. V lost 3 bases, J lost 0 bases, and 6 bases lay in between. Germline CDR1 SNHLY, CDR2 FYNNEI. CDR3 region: CASSEHSSYNSPLHF. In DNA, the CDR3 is TGTGCCAGCAGTGAGCACAGCTCCTATAATTCACCCCTCCACTTT.

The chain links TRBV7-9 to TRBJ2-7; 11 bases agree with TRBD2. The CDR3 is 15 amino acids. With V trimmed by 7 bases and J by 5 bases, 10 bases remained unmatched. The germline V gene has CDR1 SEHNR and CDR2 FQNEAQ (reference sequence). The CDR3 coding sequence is TGTGCCAGCACCTTTCCGACTAGCGGGATCCACGAGCAGTACTTC. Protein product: CASTFPTSGIHEQYF.

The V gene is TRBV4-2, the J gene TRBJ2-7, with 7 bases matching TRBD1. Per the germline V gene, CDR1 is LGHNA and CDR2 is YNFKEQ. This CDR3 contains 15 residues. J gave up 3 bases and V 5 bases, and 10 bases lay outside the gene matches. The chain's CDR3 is CASSSRDSGFYEQYF. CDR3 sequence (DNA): TGTGCCAGCAGCTCCCGGGACAGCGGATTCTACGAGCAGTACTTC.

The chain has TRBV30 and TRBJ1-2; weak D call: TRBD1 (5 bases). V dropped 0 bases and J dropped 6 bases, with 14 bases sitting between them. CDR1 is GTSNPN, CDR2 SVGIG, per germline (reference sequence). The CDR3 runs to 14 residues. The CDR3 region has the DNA TGTGCCTGGAGTGTAAGTAACCAGGGCGATGGCTACACCTTC. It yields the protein CAWSVSNQGDGYTF.

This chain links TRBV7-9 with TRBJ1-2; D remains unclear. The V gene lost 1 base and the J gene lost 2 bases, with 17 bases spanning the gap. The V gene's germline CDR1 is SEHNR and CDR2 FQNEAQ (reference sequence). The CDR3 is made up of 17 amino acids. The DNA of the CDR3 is TGTGCCAGCAGCTTAGGAATAGACCACCTTTTAAACTATGGCTACACCTTC. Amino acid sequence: CASSLGIDHLLNYGYTF.

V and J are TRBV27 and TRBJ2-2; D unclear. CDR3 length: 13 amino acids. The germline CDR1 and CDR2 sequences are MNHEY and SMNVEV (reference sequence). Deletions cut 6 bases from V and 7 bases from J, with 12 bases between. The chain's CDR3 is CASSWGRGGELFF. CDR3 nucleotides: TGTGCCAGCAGCTGGGGAAGAGGCGGGGAGCTGTTTTTT.

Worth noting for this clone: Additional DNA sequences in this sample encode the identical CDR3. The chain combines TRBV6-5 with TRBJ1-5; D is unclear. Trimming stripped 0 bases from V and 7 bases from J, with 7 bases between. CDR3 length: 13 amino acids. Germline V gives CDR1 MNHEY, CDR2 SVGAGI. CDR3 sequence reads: CASSYSSGQPQHF. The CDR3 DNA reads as TGTGCCAGCAGTTACTCGAGTGGACAGCCCCAGCATTTT.

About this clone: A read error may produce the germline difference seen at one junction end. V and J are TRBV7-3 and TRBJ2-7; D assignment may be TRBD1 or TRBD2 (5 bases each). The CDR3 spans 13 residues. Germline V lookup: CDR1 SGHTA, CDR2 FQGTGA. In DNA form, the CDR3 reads TGTGTCAGCCTGGGGGAGAGGAGGTACGAGCAGTACTTC. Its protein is CVSLGERRYEQYF.

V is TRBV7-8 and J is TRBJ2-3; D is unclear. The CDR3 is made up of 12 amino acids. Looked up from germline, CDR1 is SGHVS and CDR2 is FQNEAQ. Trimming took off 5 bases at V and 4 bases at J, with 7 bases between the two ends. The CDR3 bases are TGTGCCAGCAGCATTGGTGCAGATACGCAGTATTTT. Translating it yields CASSIGADTQYF.

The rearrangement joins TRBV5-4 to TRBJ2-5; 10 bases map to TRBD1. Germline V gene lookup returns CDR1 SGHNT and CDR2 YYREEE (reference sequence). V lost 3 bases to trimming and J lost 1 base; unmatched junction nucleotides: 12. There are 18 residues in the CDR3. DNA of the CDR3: TGTGCCAGCAGCTACCCCGCCGGGACAGGGGACATCCAAGAGACCCAGTACTTC. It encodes CASSYPAGTGDIQETQYF.

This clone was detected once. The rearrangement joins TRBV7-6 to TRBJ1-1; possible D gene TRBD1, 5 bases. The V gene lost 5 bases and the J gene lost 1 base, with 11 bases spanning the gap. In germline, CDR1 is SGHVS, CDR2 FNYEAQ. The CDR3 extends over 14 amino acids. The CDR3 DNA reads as TGTGCCAGCAGCGCTAGGGGTGGGAACACTGAAGCTTTCTTT. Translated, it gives CASSARGGNTEAFF.

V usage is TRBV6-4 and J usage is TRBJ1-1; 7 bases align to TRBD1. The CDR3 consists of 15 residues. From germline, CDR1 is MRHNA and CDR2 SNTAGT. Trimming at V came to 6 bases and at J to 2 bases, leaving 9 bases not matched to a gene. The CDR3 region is CASSPTGYGNTEAFF. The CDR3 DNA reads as TGTGCCAGCAGCCCGACAGGGTATGGAAACACTGAAGCTTTCTTT.

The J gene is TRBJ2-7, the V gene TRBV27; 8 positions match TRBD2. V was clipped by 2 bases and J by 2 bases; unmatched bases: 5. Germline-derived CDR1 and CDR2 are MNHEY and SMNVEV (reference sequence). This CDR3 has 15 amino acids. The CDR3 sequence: CASSLGGRLAYEQYF. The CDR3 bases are TGTGCCAGCAGTTTAGGCGGGAGGTTAGCCTACGAGCAGTACTTC.

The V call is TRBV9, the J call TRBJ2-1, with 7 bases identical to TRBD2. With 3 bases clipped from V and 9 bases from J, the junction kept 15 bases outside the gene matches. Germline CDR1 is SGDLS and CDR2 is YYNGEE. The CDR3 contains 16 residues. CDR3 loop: CASSGGDYIVEGEQFF. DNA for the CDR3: TGTGCCAGCAGCGGAGGGGACTACATTGTAGAGGGTGAGCAGTTCTTC. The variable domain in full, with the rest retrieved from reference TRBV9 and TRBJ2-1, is DSGVTQTPKHLITATGQRVTLRCSPRSGDLSVYWYQQSLDQGLQFLIQYYNGEERAKGNILERFSAQQFPDLHSELNLSSLELGDSALYFCASSGGDYIVEGEQFFGPGTRLTVL.

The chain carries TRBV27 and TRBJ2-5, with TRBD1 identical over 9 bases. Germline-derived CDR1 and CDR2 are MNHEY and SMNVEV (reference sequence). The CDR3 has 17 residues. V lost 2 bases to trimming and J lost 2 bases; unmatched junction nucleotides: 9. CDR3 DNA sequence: TGTGCCAGCAGTTTAGGTGTCGGGACAGGGCATCAAGAGACCCAGTACTTC. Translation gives CASSLGVGTGHQETQYF.

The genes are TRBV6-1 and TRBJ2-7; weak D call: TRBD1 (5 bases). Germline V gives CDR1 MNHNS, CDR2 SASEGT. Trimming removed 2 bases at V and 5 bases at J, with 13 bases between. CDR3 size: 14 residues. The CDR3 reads CASSERAGFDEQYF. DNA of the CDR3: TGTGCCAGCAGTGAACGGGCAGGGTTTGACGAGCAGTACTTC.

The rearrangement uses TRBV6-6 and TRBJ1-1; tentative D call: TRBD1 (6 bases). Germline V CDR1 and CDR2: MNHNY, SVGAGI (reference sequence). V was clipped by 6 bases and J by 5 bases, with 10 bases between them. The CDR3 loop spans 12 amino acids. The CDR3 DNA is TGTGCCAGCAGACCACAGGGAACTGAAGCTTTCTTT. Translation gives CASRPQGTEAFF.

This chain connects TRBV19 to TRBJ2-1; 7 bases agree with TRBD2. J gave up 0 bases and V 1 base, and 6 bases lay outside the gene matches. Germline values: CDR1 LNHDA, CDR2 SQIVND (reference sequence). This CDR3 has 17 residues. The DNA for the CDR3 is TGTGCCAGTAGTATAGGGGGGGGAGCAAGCTCCTACAATGAGCAGTTCTTC. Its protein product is CASSIGGGASSYNEQFF.